What follows describes a single T cell receptor beta chain. Its antigen has not been determined. Base qualities are not provided; no much larger clone lies one nucleotide away. Whole blood was collected in K2EDTA tubes by collaborating institutions according to the institutions' own protocols. For TCRbeta analysis, collaborator samples were shipped as frozen whole blood, as isolated PBMCs, or as DNA extracted from either sample type. Trimming takes 4 bases from V and 1 base from J, and the germline ends sit 13 bases apart. CDR1 and CDR2, per the germline V gene, are MGHRA and YSYEKL. The CDR3 goes from the cysteine to the phenylalanine over 15 residues. Solely the CDR3 DNA is kept, with 45 bases framed from the first base. The data were obtained in a study of blood T cell repertoires in COVID-19 (dated by TCRdb to 2018 to 2021). Some background on the complete study: Samples from collaborators originated in the United States, Italy and Spain and spanned both the acute and convalescent phases of COVID-19. The dataset comprised deeply sampled blood TCRbeta repertoires from subjects exposed to, actively infected with, or recovered from COVID-19. Where available, HLA class I and class II types were taken from metadata supplied by the sample provider and were not determined by assay-based typing. Sample metadata almost always included a de-identified subject ID, COVID-19 status, age in years and sex. The material from the prospective study consisted of cDNA or gDNA derived from T cells, B-cell-depleted T cells, or PBMCs. Samples were obtained from the ongoing ImmuneRACE study (first 160 participants) and from about 1,300 subjects provided by 6 global collaborators. The repertoires were released in a freely available public database intended as a resource for research on the immune response to SARS-CoV-2. General study outcomes and caveats: The quantity of clinical and demographic metadata differed by source and by participant and was supplied without curation.

The immunoSEQ Assay, a bias-controlled multiplex PCR, was used to amplify TCRbeta CDR3 regions from genomic DNA. The authors processed their data as follows. The number of nucleated cells in each sample was estimated by amplification of reference gene primers within the assay. To quantify the absolute abundance of each unique TCRbeta CDR3 rearrangement, sequence reads were collapsed and filtered. For each sample, productive Simpson clonality was calculated as the square root of Simpson's diversity index over productive rearrangements. TCRdb obtained this table from immuneACCESS and retained in-frame rearrangements with V and J assigned. These tables miss some clones; where compared with another copy, unresolved V genes account for less than half of the shortfall, and the remainder is unexplained. V, J and clone size are those of that table, while D and trimming were read from the DNA. This sample has over 600,000 clones in its table, and 90% of those were observed once. The biggest ten clones account for 0.2% to 0.3% of the sample.

Sequenced: peripheral blood. This receptor was identified in a woman aged 18 to 35 with acute or convalescent COVID-19. This chain joins TRBV4-1 to TRBJ1-2; the D region possibly corresponds to TRBD1 (6 bases align). CDR3 protein: CASSPRQVGNYGYTF. In nucleotide form, the sequence is TGCGCCAGCAGCCCCCGACAGGTCGGTAACTATGGCTACACCTTC.